This T cell receptor (beta chain) was identified during a study of T cells in Graves' hyperthyroidism and ophthalmopathy (dated by TCRdb to 2018 to 2020). Turning to the overall study: Peripheral blood samples were taken at initial diagnosis, before any treatment was given. After sampling, hyperthyroidism patients received methimazole starting at 30 mg daily, and ophthalmopathy patients received high-dose intravenous methylprednisolone. Thyroid tissue and blood T-cell repertoires from six Graves' hyperthyroidism patients were also compared in the study. A discovery cohort of roughly 96 patients, about 40 with Graves' ophthalmopathy and about 60 with stable Graves' hyperthyroidism, was used to find distinguishing TCR V-J signatures. Whether ophthalmopathy could be predicted prospectively was tested in an independent validation cohort made up of 18 to 20 hyperthyroidism patients plus 17 patients who later progressed to ophthalmopathy. For training and testing, the 110 or so patients in the discovery cohort were randomly divided in a 7:3 ratio. According to the paper, TCR Vbeta CDR3 sequencing was carried out on roughly 130 peripheral blood samples, which came from some 41 ophthalmopathy, fewer than 80 hyperthyroidism and roughly 17 progressor patients.

This clonotype has more than one count but fewer than ten. The antigen this receptor binds is unknown. No base-level quality is on record; no much larger clone is a single base apart. Hyperthyroidism patients were aged 18 to 65 years and newly diagnosed, with disease duration of less than 2 months. The study excluded patients with uncontrolled infections, other autoimmune diseases, pregnancy or lactation. Diagnoses were established on the basis of clinical symptoms, serum thyroxine and TRAb, thyroid ultrasound, and orbital computed tomography. Blood from progressor patients was drawn when they were first diagnosed with hyperthyroidism, before any ophthalmopathy symptoms appeared. PBMCs were isolated from 10 ml of fresh peripheral blood by Ficoll-Paque density gradient centrifugation. Patients classed as progressors first received a Graves' hyperthyroidism diagnosis and then went on to develop ophthalmopathy during follow-up. Total RNA was extracted using Trizol reagent, and RNA quality was assessed on an Agilent 2100 Bioanalyzer.

The TCR beta CDR3 regions were amplified from RNA transcripts. The TCR CDR3 was subjected to a first round of RT-PCR using the HTBI primer set and the Qiagen OneStep RT-PCR kit. The libraries were constructed in a second round of multiplex PCR and then size-selected and purified. Sequencing of the libraries was done on an Illumina HiSeq2000 using paired-end 100 bp reads. On the study's bioinformatics: SOAPnuke was used to process the raw data, with reads discarded if the reads contained adapters or uncalled bases, had a mean Phred below 15, or lacked an exact constant-primer or identifier match. High-quality paired reads were merged using COPE v1.2.5, and each unique nucleotide sequence was defined as a clonotype. MiTCR v1.1 was used to align clonotypes to the IMGT TRBV, TRBD and TRBJ reference segments. Only V-J combinations with frequency above 0.0001, covering about 99% of repertoires, were analysed. The TCS score was defined as F50 (clonal expansion) divided by E x V (chaos), with BLOSUM62-based TCRdist calculated between CDR3 peptides within each V-J. Welch's t-statistics and random forest reduced several hundred V-J features to under 15, which were used in a naive Bayes classifier (R e1071). TCRdb cleaned the public reads at Q25 with fastp, built clones with MiXCR and kept in-frame beta chains. Identical CDR3 protein sequences are pooled into one entry, listed with their most common genes and DNA. Clone size and V and J calls follow TCRdb, not the original study. The sample table lists 650,000 to 850,000 distinct CDR3 sequences, over 15% of them with a count of one. The biggest ten clones account for 16% of the sample.

CDR3 length: 14 amino acids, cysteine to phenylalanine. CDR3 DNA only is kept here, 42 bases in frame from base 1. Per the germline V gene, SGHRS is the CDR1 and YFSETQ is the CDR2. The junction shows trimming of 4 bases on V and 5 bases on J, plus 14 bases between the germline ends. Here is what the overall study found, with its caveats: In cross-validation, a model built on a 13 V-J signature told ophthalmopathy apart from stable hyperthyroidism with 85% to 90% sensitivity and about 81% specificity, and in testing the same model reached 80%/75%. Sample size was not statistically predetermined, and blinding of investigators to group allocation was not performed. In validation, the model predicted progression to ophthalmopathy a median of approximately 6.6 months before onset, with approximately 70% sensitivity and 72.22% specificity. Most expanded thyroid clonotypes (frequency above 0.001) were also detected in blood, a finding suggesting that blood repertoires may reflect thyroid immune responses.

The sequence is built from TRBV5-1 and TRBJ2-3; a confident D gene designation cannot be given. Sequenced input: blood. This clonotype originated in a woman in her forties or fifties with Graves' hyperthyroidism that later progressed to Graves' ophthalmopathy. The nucleotide sequence reads as follows: TGCGCCAGCAGCCTTCTAACGGAAGGAGATACGCAGTATTTT. This encodes CASSLLTEGDTQYF.